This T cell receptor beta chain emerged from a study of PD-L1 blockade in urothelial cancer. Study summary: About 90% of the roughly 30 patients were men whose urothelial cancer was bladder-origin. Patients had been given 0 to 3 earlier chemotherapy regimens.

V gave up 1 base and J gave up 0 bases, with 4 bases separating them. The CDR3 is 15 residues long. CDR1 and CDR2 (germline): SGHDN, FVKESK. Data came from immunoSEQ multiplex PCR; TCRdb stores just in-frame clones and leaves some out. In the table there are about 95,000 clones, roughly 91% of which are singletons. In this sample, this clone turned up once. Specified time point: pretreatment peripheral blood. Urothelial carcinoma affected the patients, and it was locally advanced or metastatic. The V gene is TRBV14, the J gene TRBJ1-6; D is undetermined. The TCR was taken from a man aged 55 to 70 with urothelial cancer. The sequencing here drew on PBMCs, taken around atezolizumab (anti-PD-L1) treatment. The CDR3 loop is CASSQGASYNSPLHF. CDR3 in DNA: TGTGCCAGCAGCCAAGGAGCCTCCTATAATTCACCCCTCCACTTT.